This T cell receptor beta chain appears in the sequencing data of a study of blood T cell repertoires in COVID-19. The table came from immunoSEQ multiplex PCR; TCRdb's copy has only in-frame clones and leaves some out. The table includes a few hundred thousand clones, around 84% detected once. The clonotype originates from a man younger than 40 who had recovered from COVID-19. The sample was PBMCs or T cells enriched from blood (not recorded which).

CDR3 residues: CASSHQLGGGADTEAFF. DNA of the CDR3: TGTGCCAGCAGCCACCAGCTTGGGGGGGGCGCGGACACTGAAGCTTTCTTT. This sequence joins TRBV14 and TRBJ1-1; weak D call: TRBD1 (6 bases). This CDR3 has 17 residues. Trimming took 3 bases from V and 3 from J, leaving 20 bases between them. Germline values: CDR1 SGHDN, CDR2 FVKESK.